A selection of T cell receptor beta chains follows, all from one sample in a study of CD8 T cells in Susac syndrome. TCRdb used MiXCR to reprocess the immunoSEQ multiplex PCR reads, holding one entry per CDR3 protein. In the table there are approximately 190,000 distinct CDR3 sequences, about 94% of which are singletons. The sample comprised CD4+ T cells from PBMCs. All receptors derive from a human donor in good health. Each CDR3 is given with its conserved first and last residue. Each record gives: V gene, clone size, J gene, D gene, CDR3 protein, CDR3 DNA. D genes are given only for firm matches. Some rows mark clone size as missing; the rest say once, few, many or name a class of expanded clone.

>TRBV18|-|TRBJ2-5|-
CASSGVQGLETQYF
TGTGCCAGCTCCGGGGTCCAAGGCTTAGAGACCCAGTACTTC
>TRBV15|-|TRBJ2-7|-
CATSLLGSYEQYF
TGTGCCACCAGCCTGCTCGGATCCTACGAGCAGTACTTC
>TRBV9|-|TRBJ2-5|TRBD2
CASSVGTSGGLQETQYF
TGTGCCAGCAGCGTAGGTACTAGCGGGGGACTCCAAGAGACCCAGTACTTC
>TRBV5-1|-|TRBJ1-1|TRBD1
CASSLWTGANTEAFF
TGCGCCAGCAGCTTGTGGACAGGGGCCAACACTGAAGCTTTCTTT
>TRBV7-9|-|TRBJ2-2|-
CASSSRDTNTGELFF
TGTGCCAGCAGCTCCAGGGATACTAACACCGGGGAGCTGTTTTTT
>TRBV3-1|-|TRBJ2-1|-
CASSQDLVVNEQFF
TGTGCCAGCAGCCAAGATCTCGTTGTCAATGAGCAGTTCTTC
>TRBV7-9|-|TRBJ2-1|TRBD2
CASSALAGIYNEQFF
TGTGCCAGCAGCGCACTAGCGGGGATCTACAATGAGCAGTTCTTC
>TRBV29-1|-|TRBJ2-2|-
CSVGLQGAGELFF
TGCAGCGTTGGCTTACAGGGTGCCGGGGAGCTGTTTTTT
>TRBV6-2/TRBV6-3|-|TRBJ1-5|TRBD1
CASTSWTGGNQPQHF
TGTGCCAGCACCTCCTGGACAGGGGGCAATCAGCCCCAGCATTTT
>TRBV12-3/TRBV12-4|-|TRBJ1-4|-
CASSLGDGAWEKLFF
TGTGCCAGCAGCCTCGGGGATGGGGCATGGGAAAAACTGTTTTTT
>TRBV19|-|TRBJ1-2|-
CATGDRRDYGYTF
TGTGCCACCGGGGACCGTCGTGACTATGGCTACACCTTC
>TRBV5-1|-|TRBJ1-5|-
CASSLEANPNQPQHF
TGCGCCAGCAGCTTGGAGGCCAATCCCAATCAGCCCCAGCATTTT
>TRBV5-1|-|TRBJ2-7|-
CASSRLGSYEQYF
TGCGCCAGCAGCAGGCTCGGGTCCTACGAGCAGTACTTC
>TRBV7-3|once|TRBJ1-1|-
CASSQSGPTNTEAFF
TGTGCCAGCAGTCAATCCGGGCCTACCAACACTGAAGCTTTCTTT
>TRBV29-1|-|TRBJ1-2|-
CSASPGYTF
TGCAGCGCCAGCCCAGGCTACACCTTC
>TRBV20-1|-|TRBJ1-5|-
CSAPTTTTENQPQHF
TGCAGTGCTCCTACTACAACCACGGAAAATCAGCCCCAGCATTTT
>TRBV29-1|-|TRBJ2-4|-
CSVVVGAKNIQYF
TGCAGCGTGGTCGTGGGGGCCAAAAACATTCAGTACTTC
>TRBV6-1|-|TRBJ2-7|TRBD1
CASVWTGGYEQYF
TGTGCCAGCGTTTGGACAGGGGGTTACGAGCAGTACTTC
>TRBV9|few|TRBJ2-7|TRBD2
CASSAGGSPYEQYF
TGTGCCAGCAGCGCGGGAGGGTCACCGTACGAGCAGTACTTC
>TRBV12-3/TRBV12-4|-|TRBJ1-1|TRBD1
CASSSNLGTGGFF
TGTGCCAGCAGTTCCAACCTCGGGACAGGAGGCTTCTTT
>TRBV7-9|-|TRBJ2-5|-
CASSLSQRYQETQYF
TGTGCCAGCAGCTTATCCCAGCGGTACCAAGAGACCCAGTACTTC
>TRBV6-2/TRBV6-3|-|TRBJ1-5|TRBD1
CASKSQGQVKDQPQHF
TGTGCCAGCAAGTCTCAGGGACAGGTGAAAGATCAGCCCCAGCATTTT
>TRBV3-1|-|TRBJ2-3|-
CASSPPLGPTTDTQYF
TGTGCCAGCAGCCCACCCTTAGGTCCTACCACAGATACGCAGTATTTT
>TRBV20-1|-|TRBJ1-2|-
CSAPEAGMGNYGYTF
TGCAGTGCCCCCGAGGCGGGAATGGGAAACTATGGCTACACCTTC
>TRBV5-1|-|TRBJ2-7|-
CASSQQQFGVAYEQYF
TGCGCCAGCAGCCAGCAACAGTTTGGGGTGGCCTACGAGCAGTACTTC
>TRBV20-1|-|TRBJ2-3|TRBD1
CSITGDRGADTQYF
TGCTCCATTACTGGGGACAGGGGGGCAGATACGCAGTATTTT
>TRBV6-5|-|TRBJ1-4|-
CASSQGGTNEKLFF
TGTGCCAGCAGCCAAGGGGGAACTAATGAAAAACTGTTTTTT
>TRBV6-5|-|TRBJ2-1|-
CASRMREYNEQFF
TGTGCCAGCCGTATGCGGGAATACAATGAGCAGTTCTTC
>TRBV7-9|-|TRBJ1-3|-
CASSSRDGYSGNTIYF
TGTGCCAGCAGCTCCCGGGACGGTTACTCTGGAAACACCATATATTTT
>TRBV14|-|TRBJ1-1|-
CASSQDLGMNTEAFF
TGTGCCAGCAGCCAAGATTTAGGCATGAACACTGAAGCTTTCTTT